This entry is about one T cell receptor beta chain. Methods used by the authors: It was from reference gene primer amplification that nucleated cell counts were estimated. Profiled with immunoSEQ multiplex PCR; TCRdb holds only in-frame clones, not every one. V, J and clone size reflect that table, while D and trimming were determined from the DNA. This table has 20,000 to 25,000 clones, around 86% appearing once. This sample is part of a study of blood T cell repertoires in COVID-19. Study-level background: Researchers got acute and convalescent COVID-19 samples from the United States, Italy and Spain. Sample material is recorded as cDNA or gDNA derived from T cells, B-cell-depleted T cells, or PBMCs.

V was cut by 1 base and J by 0 bases, with 7 bases left in between. Germline CDR1 is SGDLS and CDR2 is YYNGEE. The CDR3 spans 14 residues. The chain is built from TRBV9 and TRBJ2-5, with D tentatively TRBD2 (5 bases). The TCR originated in a woman in her 70s with active COVID-19. The sequencing sample was made of peripheral blood. The DNA of the CDR3 is TGTGCCAGCAGCGTAACCGGGAACCAAGAGACCCAGTACTTC. It codes for CASSVTGNQETQYF.